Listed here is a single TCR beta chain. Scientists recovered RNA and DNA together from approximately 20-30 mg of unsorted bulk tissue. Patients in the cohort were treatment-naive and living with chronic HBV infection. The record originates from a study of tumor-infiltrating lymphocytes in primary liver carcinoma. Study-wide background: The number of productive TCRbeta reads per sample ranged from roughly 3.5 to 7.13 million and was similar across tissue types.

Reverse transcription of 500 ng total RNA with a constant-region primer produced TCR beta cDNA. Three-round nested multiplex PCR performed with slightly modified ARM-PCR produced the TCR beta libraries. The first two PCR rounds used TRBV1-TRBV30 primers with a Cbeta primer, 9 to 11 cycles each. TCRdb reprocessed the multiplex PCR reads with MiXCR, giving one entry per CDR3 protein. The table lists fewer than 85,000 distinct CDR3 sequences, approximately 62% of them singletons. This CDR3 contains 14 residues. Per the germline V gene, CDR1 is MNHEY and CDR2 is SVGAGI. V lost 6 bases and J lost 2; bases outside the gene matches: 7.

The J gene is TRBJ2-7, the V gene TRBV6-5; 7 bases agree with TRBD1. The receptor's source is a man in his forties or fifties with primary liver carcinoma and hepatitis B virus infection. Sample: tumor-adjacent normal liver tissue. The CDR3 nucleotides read TGTGCCAGCAGAAATGGTCAGGGGGCCTACGAGCAGTACTTC. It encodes CASRNGQGAYEQYF.